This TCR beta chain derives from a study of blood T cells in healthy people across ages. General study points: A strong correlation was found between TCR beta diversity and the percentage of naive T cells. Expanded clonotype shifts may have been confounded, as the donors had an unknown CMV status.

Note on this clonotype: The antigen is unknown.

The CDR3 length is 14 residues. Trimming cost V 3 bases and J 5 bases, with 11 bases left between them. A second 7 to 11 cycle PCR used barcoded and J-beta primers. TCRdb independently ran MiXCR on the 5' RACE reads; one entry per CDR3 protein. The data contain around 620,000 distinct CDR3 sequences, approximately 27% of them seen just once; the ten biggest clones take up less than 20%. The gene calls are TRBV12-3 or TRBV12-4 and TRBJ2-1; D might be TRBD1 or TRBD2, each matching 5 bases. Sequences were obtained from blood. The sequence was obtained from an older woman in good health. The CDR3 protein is CASSFGQGHNEQFF. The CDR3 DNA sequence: TGTGCCAGCAGTTTTGGGCAGGGACACAATGAGCAGTTCTTC.